The T cell receptor beta chain under discussion was sequenced for a study of identical twins. Study findings and constraints: Twin-shared out-of-frame alpha sequences were enriched for low generation probability. Invariant cells of the MAIT and iNKT types might have partly distorted the zero-insertion analyses.

About this clonotype: The target antigen is unknown.

MiXCR, run by TCRdb on the 5' RACE reads, gives a single entry per CDR3 protein. The sample includes 600,000 to 850,000 distinct CDR3 sequences, over 15% of them seen just once. This CDR3 region has 14 residues. Germline lookup yields CDR1 SEHNR and CDR2 FQNEAQ (reference sequence). V was clipped by 5 bases and J by 1 base, with 10 bases between them. This same sample was also part of a study on T cells expressing NK-cell markers.

This sequence joins TRBV7-9 and TRBJ2-3; D gene unclear. The specimen sequenced was PBMCs. The receptor was isolated from a woman under 30 in good health. The CDR3 bases are TGTGCCAGCAGCCCTACCTTTCGCACAGATACGCAGTATTTT. Translation: CASSPTFRTDTQYF.